This T cell receptor (beta chain) was captured in a study of PD-1 blockade in classical Hodgkin lymphoma. Study conclusions and caveats: The study found that TCR diversity rose significantly by C4D1 in CD4+ but not CD8+ cells. Nivolumab initiation under 1 year post-ASCT meant exclusion. Newly diagnosed patients had diversity similar to the baseline diversity of complete responders.

Germline loops: CDR1 LGHNA, CDR2 YNFKEQ. With 1 base removed from V and 0 bases from J, the gap between germline ends came to 12 bases. The CDR3 consists of 16 residues. The table came from immunoSEQ multiplex PCR; TCRdb's copy has only in-frame clones and leaves some out. The sample lists roughly 2,700 clones, just under 75% seen once, with approximately 18% in the top ten. All trial patients relapsed after autologous stem cell transplantation. Applied to thawed PBMCs, magnetic negative selection was the method used to isolate CD8+ T cells. The table lists this clone with a count of one. The antigen remains undetermined.

This rearrangement joins TRBV4-2 to TRBJ1-1; D is uncertain. This sequence originates from a human donor with classical Hodgkin lymphoma. The material sequenced was CD8+ T cells from blood, taken at baseline. CDR3 DNA: TGTGCCAGCAGCCAAGTGGAGCGTGAGGTGAACACTGAAGCTTTCTTT. Amino acid sequence: CASSQVEREVNTEAFF.